This T cell receptor (beta chain) emerged from a study of OX40 agonist ivuxolimab in advanced cancers. Study context: Enrollees could have had prior anti-PD-1, anti-PD-L1 or anti-CTLA-4 therapy, which around 43% had received.

The assay was immunoSEQ multiplex PCR, and TCRdb's table has in-frame clones only and misses some. The sample yields tens of thousands of clones, about nine tenths seen once. Broader study findings: With doses of 0.1-3.0 mg/kg, partial responders showed among the lowest clonal expansion. Among T cells, CD8+ cells averaged more expanded clones than CD4+ cells.

About this clone: Its antigen is as yet unknown.

Per the germline V gene, CDR1 is MNHNY and CDR2 is SVGAGI (reference sequence). The CDR3 is made up of 12 amino acids. The ends were cut back, 6 bases at V and 5 bases at J, with 10 bases in the middle. Prior autoimmune disease or systemic immunosuppression barred patients. The chain uses TRBV6-6 and TRBJ1-1; D unresolved. This TCR was sampled from an adult with an advanced solid tumor such as melanoma, head and neck, liver or kidney cancer. The specimen was CD4+ or CD8+ T cells sorted from blood, collected in a trial of the OX40 agonist ivuxolimab. CDR3 nucleotide sequence: TGTGCCAGCAGACACTCTGGAACTGAAGCTTTCTTT. Translating gives CASRHSGTEAFF.